The text below deals with one T cell receptor beta chain. Its specificity is not known. This entry comes from a study of OX40 agonist ivuxolimab in advanced cancers. Study at large: Checkpoint inhibitors had been given previously to under 50% of patients.

TCRdb keeps only in-frame clones here, not all; method: immunoSEQ multiplex PCR. The sample lists 67,000 or so clones, roughly nine tenths occurring once. The CDR3 has 14 residues. Germline CDR1 is SEHNR and CDR2 is FQNEAQ (reference sequence). V was shortened by 1 base and J by 2 bases, with 8 bases between the two germline ends. General study results and limits: There was clonal expansion of CD4+ and CD8+ blood T cells by week 6 at 0.1 to 3.0 mg/kg.

The source was CD4+ or CD8+ T cells sorted from blood, collected in a trial of the OX40 agonist ivuxolimab. This sequence was found in an adult with an advanced solid tumor such as melanoma, head and neck, liver or kidney cancer. The rearrangement links TRBV7-9 to TRBJ1-2; D gene uncertain. CDR3 residues: CASSLGRGNYGYTF. The CDR3 DNA sequence: TGTGCCAGCAGCTTAGGTCGGGGAAACTATGGCTACACCTTC. The full variable domain, in which reference TRBV7-9 and TRBJ1-2 provide the parts outside the CDR3, is DTGVSQNPRHKITKRGQNVTFRCDPISEHNRLYWYRQTLGQGPEFLTYFQNEAQLEKSRLLSDRFSAERPKGSFSTLEIQRTEQGDSAMYLCASSLGRGNYGYTFGSGTRLTVV.